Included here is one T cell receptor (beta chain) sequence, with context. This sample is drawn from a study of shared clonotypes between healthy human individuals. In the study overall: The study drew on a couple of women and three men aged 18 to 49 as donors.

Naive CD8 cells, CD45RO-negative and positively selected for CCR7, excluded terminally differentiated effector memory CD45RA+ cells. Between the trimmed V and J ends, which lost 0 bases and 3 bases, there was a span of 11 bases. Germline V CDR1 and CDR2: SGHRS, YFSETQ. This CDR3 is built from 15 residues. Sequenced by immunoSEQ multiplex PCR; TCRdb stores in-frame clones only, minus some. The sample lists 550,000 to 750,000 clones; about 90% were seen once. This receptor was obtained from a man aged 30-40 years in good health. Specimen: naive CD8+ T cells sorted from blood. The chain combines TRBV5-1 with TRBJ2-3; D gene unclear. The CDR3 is CASSLENAWTDTQYF. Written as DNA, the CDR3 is TGCGCCAGCAGCTTGGAAAATGCTTGGACAGATACGCAGTATTTT.